This is a list of T cell receptor beta chains from one sample in a study of cytomegalovirus exposure and HLA in healthy donors. Only in-frame clones appear in the TCRdb table, and some are missing; sequencing was by immunoSEQ multiplex PCR. The sample holds about 100,000 clones, about four fifths seen once. Source material: PBMCs. Every receptor here comes from a woman aged 40 to 50 in good health and CMV-seronegative. Both conserved end residues are part of each CDR3. A D gene is named only where the DNA matches it firmly. Not all rows give a size; the values are once, few, many and, for expanded clones, a class.

d_call	clone_size	j_call	v_call	cdr3_nt	cdr3_aa
-	few	TRBJ2-3	TRBV6-4	TGTGCCAGCAGTGAAACTGCCGGGGGCACAGATACGCAGTATTTT	CASSETAGGTDTQYF
-	-	TRBJ1-1	TRBV27	TGTGCCAGCAGTTTGGGGCCGGCGAACACTGAAGCTTTCTTT	CASSLGPANTEAFF
-	-	TRBJ2-7	TRBV4-3	TGCGCCAGCAGCCAAGAACCGGGGTTTGGGTACGGCGAGCAGTACTTC	CASSQEPGFGYGEQYF
TRBD2	-	TRBJ2-3	TRBV29-1	TGCAGCGTTGTACGGGGGGGCACAGATACGCAGTATTTT	CSVVRGGTDTQYF
TRBD2	few	TRBJ2-2	TRBV9	TGTGCCAGCAGCGAGAGATTCGGGTGGGGGGGCACCGGGGAGCTGTTTTTT	CASSERFGWGGTGELFF
-	-	TRBJ1-4	TRBV7-2	TGTGCCAGCAGCCTGGGCGAGATTAGATCGAAAAAACTGTTTTTT	CASSLGEIRSKKLFF
-	-	TRBJ2-2	TRBV6-6	TGTGCCAGCAGTCCAGGGTTATCGAACACCGGGGAGCTGTTTTTT	CASSPGLSNTGELFF
TRBD2	few	TRBJ2-3	TRBV6-5	TGTGCCACTAGCGGGGGGCGGAGGGGAGATACGCAGTATTTT	CATSGGRRGDTQYF
TRBD1	-	TRBJ1-2	TRBV30	TGTGCCTGGAAAGGGACAGCCTATGGCTACACCTTC	CAWKGTAYGYTF
-	-	TRBJ1-6	TRBV5-1	TGCGCCAGCGGGACAAACGAGAATTCACCCCTCCACTTT	CASGTNENSPLHF
TRBD1	-	TRBJ1-5	TRBV18	TGTGCCAGCTCACCACCGGGACAGGGGGGCAATCAGCCCCAGCATTTT	CASSPPGQGGNQPQHF
-	-	TRBJ1-2	TRBV11-2	TGTGCCAGCAGCTCCTTGACAGCAGACTATGGCTACACCTTC	CASSSLTADYGYTF
-	few	TRBJ1-1	TRBV4-3	TGCGCCAGCAGCCAACAAACAACAAGAGAAGCTTTCTTT	CASSQQTTREAFF
-	-	TRBJ2-1	TRBV6-4	TGTGCCAGCTCCCAGACAGTGCCAACCTCCTACAATGAGCAGTTCTTC	CASSQTVPTSYNEQFF
TRBD1	-	TRBJ1-6	TRBV7-3	TGTGCCAGCAGCCTGACAGGGGAGGTTAGCTCACCCCTCCACTTT	CASSLTGEVSSPLHF
TRBD1	medium-sized	TRBJ1-2	TRBV7-6	TGTGCCAGCAGCTTACGACAGGGGAACTATGGCTACACCTTC	CASSLRQGNYGYTF
-	-	TRBJ1-1	TRBV27	TGTGCCAGCAGTTTCTCTGGCAGGGCCACTGAAGCTTTCTTT	CASSFSGRATEAFF
TRBD1	-	TRBJ1-2	TRBV30	TGTGCCTGGAGCGCCACGGGGACAGGGAGTGGCTACACCTTC	CAWSATGTGSGYTF
TRBD1	-	TRBJ1-1	TRBV5-8	TGTGCCAGCAGCTCCAAGACAGGGACCTCCCCAGCTTTCTTT	CASSSKTGTSPAFF
TRBD2	-	TRBJ2-1	TRBV28	TGTGCCAGCAGTTGGGCTAGCGGAGGCAATGAGCAGTTCTTC	CASSWASGGNEQFF
-	-	TRBJ2-4	TRBV30	TGTGCCTGGAGTCAATCAGGGGGGTCGAACATTCAGTACTTC	CAWSQSGGSNIQYF
-	-	TRBJ1-1	TRBV30	TGTGCCTGGAGTGTACAGGAACGGACGAACACTGAAGCTTTCTTT	CAWSVQERTNTEAFF
TRBD1	-	TRBJ1-2	TRBV6-1	TGTGCCAGCAGTGGGCCGACAGGGCGATTTCAGAACTATGGCTACACCTTC	CASSGPTGRFQNYGYTF